This T cell receptor beta chain was identified during a study of PD-1 blockade in classical Hodgkin lymphoma. Study findings and constraints: What drove the repertoire differences, possibly disease activity or prior therapy, has not been defined.

The CDR3 contains 11 residues. Germline V gives CDR1 DFQATT, CDR2 SNEGSKA (reference sequence). V lost 3 bases and J 4 bases, leaving 7 bases between the germline ends. A note on this clone: As yet, its antigen is unknown.

Time point specified: newly diagnosed, previously untreated cHL patient sample. Generated by immunoSEQ multiplex PCR, the TCRdb table keeps only in-frame clones and is missing some. In the table there are fewer than 90,000 clones, 85% to 95% of which are singletons. V gene TRBV20-1 combines with J gene TRBJ2-7, with D perhaps TRBD2 (5 bases). Sequencing input: peripheral blood mononuclear cells (PBMCs). The sequence came from a human donor with classical Hodgkin lymphoma. This chain's CDR3 is CSASSDYEQYF. As DNA, the CDR3 is TGCAGTGCTAGTAGCGATTACGAGCAGTACTTC.